The present entry profiles one T cell receptor beta chain with its context. Its antigen is currently unknown. Sequencing used immunoSEQ multiplex PCR; TCRdb keeps in-frame clones, though not all of them. In the table there are more than 110,000 clones, around 90% of which are singletons. The data originate from a study of CD4+ T cells in melanoma. Regarding the study as a whole: Reportedly, melanoma neoantigen-specific CD4+ T cells showed varied differentiation states. A reported correlation linked neoantigen-specific CD4+ T cells to CD8+, macrophage and B cell function.

The sequence was obtained from a human donor with melanoma.

CDR3 coding DNA: TGCGCCAGCAGCCTGTACTCCCGCGTCGGACAGGGAGGGAACACTGAAGCTTTCTTT. Translation gives CASSLYSRVGQGGNTEAFF. The V call is TRBV5-1, the J call TRBJ1-1; 8 positions match TRBD1. The CDR3 has 19 amino acids. V shed 4 bases, J shed 1 base, and the junction held 18 bases outside the gene matches. CDR1 and CDR2 from the germline V gene are SGHRS and YFSETQ.